This entry lists 16 T cell receptor beta chains sequenced from one sample in a study of cytomegalovirus exposure and HLA in healthy donors. Profiling relied on immunoSEQ multiplex PCR, and the TCRdb table lists in-frame clones only, not all of them. The sample consists of 150,000 to 200,000 clones, more than 75% of them appearing once. Material: PBMCs. The receptors stem from a man aged 18 to 29 in good health and CMV-seronegative.

A single count supports this clone. The chain combines TRBV30 with TRBJ2-1; TRBD1 aligns across 10 bases. This CDR3 spans 14 amino acids. The V and J ends lost 2 bases and 9 bases, in that order; junction bases with no gene match: 7. CDR1 is GTSNPN and CDR2 is SVGIG in the germline V gene (reference sequence). The CDR3 here is CAWSHDRGRGEQFF. In DNA, the CDR3 is TGTGCCTGGAGTCACGACAGGGGGCGCGGTGAGCAGTTCTTC.

The chain has TRBV5-1 and TRBJ2-4; 9 bases are a match to TRBD1. The CDR3 totals 18 residues. The ends lost 3 bases at V and 0 bases at J; junction bases unmatched: 10. Germline CDR1 and CDR2: SGHRS and YFSETQ. This chain's CDR3 is CASSSSGQGEIAKNIQYF. CDR3 coding DNA: TGCGCCAGCAGCTCGTCGGGACAGGGTGAAATAGCCAAAAACATTCAGTACTTC.

This chain uses TRBV6-5 with TRBJ1-3; 9 bases map to TRBD1. With 6 bases clipped from V and 3 bases from J, the junction kept 3 bases outside the gene matches. This CDR3 region has 14 residues. Germline assignment: CDR1 MNHEY and CDR2 SVGAGI. CDR3 DNA: TGTGCCAGCAGGGGACAGGGAGGTGGAAACACCATATATTTT. Protein: CASRGQGGGNTIYF.

The J gene is TRBJ1-5, the V gene TRBV28; 7 bases align to TRBD1. The J segment lost 1 base and the V segment lost 6 bases, leaving 9 bases of the junction unmatched. This CDR3 region has 16 residues. Germline values: CDR1 MDHEN, CDR2 SYDVKM. The CDR3 protein is CASRTGERESNQPQHF. The CDR3 DNA follows: TGTGCCAGCAGAACAGGGGAAAGGGAGAGCAATCAGCCCCAGCATTTT.

The chain employs TRBV29-1 and TRBJ2-1; D might be TRBD2 (5 bases). CDR3 length equals 16 residues. Germline CDR1 reads SQVTM; CDR2 reads ANQGSEA. Trimming removed 0 bases at V and 13 bases at J, with 25 bases between. In nucleotides, the CDR3 is TGCAGCGTTGAAGATGAGAGGGAACCCTCTATGAGCCCCCAGTTCTTC. Translated, it gives CSVEDEREPSMSPQFF.

The genes are TRBV28 and TRBJ1-2; maybe TRBD1 (6 bases). The V end was cut by 6 bases, the J end by 4 bases, with 12 bases between. The CDR3 loop spans 13 amino acids. Per germline, CDR1 MDHEN and CDR2 SYDVKM. CDR3 coding DNA: TGTGCCAGCAGGGTGGGGGCTACCTATGGCTACACCTTC. Amino acids: CASRVGATYGYTF.

The chain carries TRBV5-1 and TRBJ1-6; D is unresolved. The CDR3 covers 16 residues. Trimming removed 4 bases from V and 7 bases from J, with 18 bases in between. Germline V gene sequence: CDR1 SGHRS, CDR2 YFSETQ. CDR3 protein: CASSPEGSPINSPLHF. The CDR3 bases are TGCGCCAGCAGCCCCGAGGGCTCTCCTATCAATTCACCCCTCCACTTT.

The rearrangement joins TRBV28 to TRBJ2-7, with D perhaps matching TRBD2 (6 bases). The germline CDR1 and CDR2 sequences are MDHEN and SYDVKM. V shed 6 bases and J shed 6 bases, with 24 bases lying between them. This CDR3 region has 16 residues. The CDR3 nucleotides are TGTGCCAGCAGGGGGTCGGAGGGGCAGTGGTTTGGCGAGCAGTACTTC. Encoded protein: CASRGSEGQWFGEQYF.

Remarks on this clone: Mismatch with germline at one junction end may stem from a read error. This sequence joins TRBV11-2 and TRBJ1-1, with a weak D call TRBD1 (5 bases). The germline gives CDR1 SGHAT, CDR2 FQNNGV. The CDR3 length is 15 residues. For the CDR3, the DNA is TGTGCCAGCAGCCTAGACAGCGGGTTGAACACTGAAGCTTTCTTT. As protein: CASSLDSGLNTEAFF.

The chain uses TRBV5-4 and TRBJ2-7; 7 positions agree with TRBD2. Germline loops: CDR1 SGHNT, CDR2 YYREEE (reference sequence). The CDR3 covers 15 residues. V shed 7 bases and J 0 bases; nucleotides not matched to a gene: 10. DNA of the CDR3: TGTGCCAGCCAAAACAACGGGAGGACCTCCTACGAGCAGTACTTC. Its protein product is CASQNNGRTSYEQYF.

The rearrangement joins TRBV7-2 to TRBJ2-1; 10 bases are a match to TRBD2. Germline V gives CDR1 SGHTA, CDR2 FQGNSA. The V and J ends lost 1 base and 0 bases, in that order; junction bases with no gene match: 9. This CDR3 has 19 residues. CDR3 amino acids: CASSLEGRGLATSYNEQFF. DNA of the CDR3: TGTGCCAGCAGCTTAGAAGGGCGGGGACTAGCGACCTCCTACAATGAGCAGTTCTTC.

The J gene is TRBJ2-1, the V gene TRBV28; D gene uncertain. Trimming left V 8 bases short and J 0 bases short, with 8 bases between. CDR3 size: 13 residues. Per the germline V gene, CDR1 is MDHEN and CDR2 is SYDVKM. The CDR3: CASSFGSYNEQFF. The CDR3 region has the DNA TGTGCCAGCTCATTCGGCTCCTACAATGAGCAGTTCTTC.

This clone was observed once. The rearrangement joins TRBV28 to TRBJ2-2, with TRBD2 as a possible D gene (5 bases). CDR3 size: 15 residues. V dropped 2 bases and J dropped 0 bases, with 7 bases sitting between them. The V gene's germline CDR1 is MDHEN and CDR2 SYDVKM. CDR3 DNA sequence: TGTGCCAGCAGTTTACCAGCGGCGAACACCGGGGAGCTGTTTTTT. Translation: CASSLPAANTGELFF.

This rearrangement joins TRBV5-4 to TRBJ1-2; D is possibly TRBD1 (6 bases). The length of the CDR3 is 15 residues. CDR1 is SGHNT, CDR2 YYREEE, per germline (reference sequence). V was shortened by 4 bases and J by 8 bases, with 21 bases between the two germline ends. Here the CDR3 reads CASSGDRFGRRGYTF. CDR3 sequence (DNA): TGTGCCAGCAGCGGAGACAGGTTTGGAAGAAGGGGCTACACCTTC.

The gene calls are TRBV10-3 and TRBJ2-1, with D possibly being TRBD1 (6 bases). The V end lost 4 bases, the J end lost 8 bases, and 12 bases lay between the germline ends. This CDR3 has 13 residues. Germline values: CDR1 ENHRY, CDR2 SYGVKD. DNA for the CDR3: TGTGCCATCAGTGGACAGGTTATCGATGAGCAGTTCTTC. Translating gives CAISGQVIDEQFF.

This chain uses TRBV18 with TRBJ1-1; maybe TRBD1 (5 bases). CDR3 size: 15 residues. Germline-derived CDR1 and CDR2 are KGHSH and LQKENI. Trimming removed 0 bases at V and 0 bases at J, with 8 bases between. CDR3 coding DNA: TGTGCCAGCTCACCACCGGGGCAGTTGAACACTGAAGCTTTCTTT. It yields the protein CASSPPGQLNTEAFF.